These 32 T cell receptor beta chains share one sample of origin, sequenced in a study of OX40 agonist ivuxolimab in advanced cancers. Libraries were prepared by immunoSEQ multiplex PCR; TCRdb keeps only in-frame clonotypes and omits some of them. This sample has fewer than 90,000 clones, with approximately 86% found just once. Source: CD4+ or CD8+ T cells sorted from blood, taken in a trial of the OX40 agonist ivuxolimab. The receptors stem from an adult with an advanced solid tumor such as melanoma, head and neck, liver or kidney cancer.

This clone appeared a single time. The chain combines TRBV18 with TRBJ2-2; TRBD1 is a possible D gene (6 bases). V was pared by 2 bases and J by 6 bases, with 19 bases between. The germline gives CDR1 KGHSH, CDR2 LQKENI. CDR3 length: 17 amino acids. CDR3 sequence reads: CASSPVQQGDWSGELFF. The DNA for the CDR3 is TGTGCCAGCTCACCAGTACAACAGGGAGATTGGTCCGGGGAGCTGTTTTTT. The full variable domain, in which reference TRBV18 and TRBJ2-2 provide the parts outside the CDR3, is NAGVMQNPRHLVRRRGQEARLRCSPMKGHSHVYWYRQLPEEGLKFMVYLQKENIIDESGMPKERFSAEFPKEGPSILRIQQVVRGDSAAYFCASSPVQQGDWSGELFFGEGSRLTVL.

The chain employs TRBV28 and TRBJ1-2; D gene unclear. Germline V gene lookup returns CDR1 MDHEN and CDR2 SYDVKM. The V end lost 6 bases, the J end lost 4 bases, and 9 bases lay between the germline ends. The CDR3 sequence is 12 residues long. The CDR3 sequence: CASRSGIYGYTF. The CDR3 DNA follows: TGTGCCAGCAGGTCTGGGATCTATGGCTACACCTTC.

CDR3 residues: CASRPGQASTEAFF. Written as DNA, the CDR3 is TGTGCCAGCAGACCGGGACAGGCGTCCACTGAAGCTTTCTTT. This rearrangement joins TRBV28 to TRBJ1-1, with 8 bases identical to TRBD1. V trimming: 6 bases; J trimming: 4 bases; junction bases outside the gene matches: 7. CDR1 MDHEN and CDR2 SYDVKM come from the germline V gene. This CDR3 has 14 amino acids.

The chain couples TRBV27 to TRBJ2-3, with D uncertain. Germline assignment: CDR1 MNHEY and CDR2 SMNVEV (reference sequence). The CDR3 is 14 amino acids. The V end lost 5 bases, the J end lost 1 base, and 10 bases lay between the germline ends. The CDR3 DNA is TGTGCCAGCAGTCCGAAAGGGCGCACAGATACGCAGTATTTT. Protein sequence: CASSPKGRTDTQYF.

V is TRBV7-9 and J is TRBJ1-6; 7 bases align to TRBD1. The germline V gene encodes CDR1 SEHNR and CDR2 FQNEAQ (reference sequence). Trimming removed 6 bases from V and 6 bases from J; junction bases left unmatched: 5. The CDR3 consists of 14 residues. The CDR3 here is CASSTGTANSPLHF. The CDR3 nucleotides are TGTGCCAGCAGTACCGGGACAGCTAATTCACCCCTCCACTTT.

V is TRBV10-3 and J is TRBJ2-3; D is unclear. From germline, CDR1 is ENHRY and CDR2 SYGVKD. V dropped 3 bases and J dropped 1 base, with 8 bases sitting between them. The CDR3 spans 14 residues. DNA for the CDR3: TGTGCCATCAGTGATCAAGAGGGCACAGATACGCAGTATTTT. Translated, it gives CAISDQEGTDTQYF.

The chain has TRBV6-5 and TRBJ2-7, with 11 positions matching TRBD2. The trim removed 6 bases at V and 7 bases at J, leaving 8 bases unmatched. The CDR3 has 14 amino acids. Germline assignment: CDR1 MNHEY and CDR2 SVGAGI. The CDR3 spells CASSLFSGRGEQYF. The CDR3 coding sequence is TGTGCCAGCAGCCTCTTTAGCGGGAGGGGTGAGCAGTACTTC.

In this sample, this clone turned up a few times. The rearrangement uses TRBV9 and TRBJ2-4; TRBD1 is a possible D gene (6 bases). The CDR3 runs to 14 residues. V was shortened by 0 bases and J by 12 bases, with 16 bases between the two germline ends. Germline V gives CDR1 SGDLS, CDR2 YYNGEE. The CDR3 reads CASSVEGRGASQYF. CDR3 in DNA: TGTGCCAGCAGCGTAGAGGGCAGGGGAGCCTCTCAGTACTTC.

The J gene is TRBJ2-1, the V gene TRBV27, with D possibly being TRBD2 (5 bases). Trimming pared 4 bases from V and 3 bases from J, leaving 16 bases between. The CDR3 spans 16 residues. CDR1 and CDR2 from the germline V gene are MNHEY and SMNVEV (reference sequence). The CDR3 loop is CASSSPGSGNYNEQFF. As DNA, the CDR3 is TGTGCCAGCAGTTCCCCGGGGAGCGGCAACTACAATGAGCAGTTCTTC.

The CDR3 sequence is CASSLGDSPLHF. CDR3 coding DNA: TGTGCCAGCAGCTTGGGAGATTCACCCCTCCACTTT. The gene calls are TRBV7-6 and TRBJ1-6; no firm D call. CDR3 length equals 12 residues. Germline V gene sequence: CDR1 SGHVS, CDR2 FNYEAQ. Trimming stripped 3 bases from V and 8 bases from J, with 5 bases between.

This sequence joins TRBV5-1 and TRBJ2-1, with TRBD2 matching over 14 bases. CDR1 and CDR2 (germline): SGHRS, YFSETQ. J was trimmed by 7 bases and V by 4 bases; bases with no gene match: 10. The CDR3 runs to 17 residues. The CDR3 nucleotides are TGCGCCAGCAGCCCCCCGGGACTAGCGGGAGCTAATAATGAGCAGTTCTTC. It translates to CASSPPGLAGANNEQFF.

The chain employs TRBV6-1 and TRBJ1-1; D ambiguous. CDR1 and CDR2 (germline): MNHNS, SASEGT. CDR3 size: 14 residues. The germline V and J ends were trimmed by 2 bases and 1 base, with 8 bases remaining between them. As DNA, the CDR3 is TGTGCCAGCAGTGAATACGGCACGAACACTGAAGCTTTCTTT. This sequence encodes CASSEYGTNTEAFF.

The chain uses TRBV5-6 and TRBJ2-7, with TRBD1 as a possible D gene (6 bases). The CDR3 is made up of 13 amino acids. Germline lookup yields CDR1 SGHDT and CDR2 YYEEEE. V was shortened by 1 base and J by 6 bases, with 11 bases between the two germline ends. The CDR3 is CASSLPTGTEQYF. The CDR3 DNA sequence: TGTGCCAGCAGCTTGCCTACAGGGACCGAGCAGTACTTC.

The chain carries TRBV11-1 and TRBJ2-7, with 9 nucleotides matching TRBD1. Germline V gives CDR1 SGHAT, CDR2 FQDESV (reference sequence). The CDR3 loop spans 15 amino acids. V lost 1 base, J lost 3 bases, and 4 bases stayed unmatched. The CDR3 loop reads CASSLGRDRVYEQYF. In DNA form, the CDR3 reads TGTGCCAGCAGCTTAGGTCGGGACAGGGTCTACGAGCAGTACTTC.

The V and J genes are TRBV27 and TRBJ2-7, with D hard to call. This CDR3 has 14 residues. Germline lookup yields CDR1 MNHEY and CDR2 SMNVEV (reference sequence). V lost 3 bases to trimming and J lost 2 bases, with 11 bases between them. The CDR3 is CASSLMDGPYEQYF. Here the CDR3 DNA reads TGTGCCAGCAGTTTGATGGACGGACCCTACGAGCAGTACTTC.

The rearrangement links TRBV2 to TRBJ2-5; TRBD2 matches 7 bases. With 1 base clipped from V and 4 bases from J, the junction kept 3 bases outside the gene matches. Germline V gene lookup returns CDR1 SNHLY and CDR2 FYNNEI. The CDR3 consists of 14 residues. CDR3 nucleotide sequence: TGTGCCAGCAGTGAAGGTCTAGCGGTAGAGACCCAGTACTTC. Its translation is CASSEGLAVETQYF. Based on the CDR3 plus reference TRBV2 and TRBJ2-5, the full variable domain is EPEVTQTPSHQVTQMGQEVILRCVPISNHLYFYWYRQILGQKVEFLVSFYNNEISEKSEIFDDQFSVERPDGSNFTLKIRSTKLEDSAMYFCASSEGLAVETQYFGPGTRLLVL.

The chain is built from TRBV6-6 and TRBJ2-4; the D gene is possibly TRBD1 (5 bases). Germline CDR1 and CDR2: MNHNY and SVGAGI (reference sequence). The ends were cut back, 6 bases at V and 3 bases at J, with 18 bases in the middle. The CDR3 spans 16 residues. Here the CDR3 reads CASRPPGRVVKNIQYF. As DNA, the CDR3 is TGTGCCAGCAGGCCCCCAGGCAGGGTGGTCAAAAACATTCAGTACTTC.

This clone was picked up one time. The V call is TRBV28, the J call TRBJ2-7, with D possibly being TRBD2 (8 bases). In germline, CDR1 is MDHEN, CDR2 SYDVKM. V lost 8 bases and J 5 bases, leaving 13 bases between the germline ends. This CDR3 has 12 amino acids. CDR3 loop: CASSGGGDEQYF. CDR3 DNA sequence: TGTGCCAGCTCGGGAGGGGGCGACGAGCAGTACTTC.

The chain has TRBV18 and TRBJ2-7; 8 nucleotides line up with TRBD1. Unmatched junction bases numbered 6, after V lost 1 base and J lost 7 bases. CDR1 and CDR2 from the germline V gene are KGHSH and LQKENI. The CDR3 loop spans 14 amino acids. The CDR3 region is CASSPRDRSGEQYF. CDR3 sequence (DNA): TGTGCCAGCTCACCACGGGACAGGAGTGGAGAGCAGTACTTC.

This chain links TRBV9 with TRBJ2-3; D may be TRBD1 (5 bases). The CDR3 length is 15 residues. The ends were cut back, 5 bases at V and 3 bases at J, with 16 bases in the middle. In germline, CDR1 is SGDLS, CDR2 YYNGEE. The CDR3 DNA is TGTGCCAGCAGTTTTACAGGCGCCCGGACAGATACGCAGTATTTT. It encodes CASSFTGARTDTQYF.

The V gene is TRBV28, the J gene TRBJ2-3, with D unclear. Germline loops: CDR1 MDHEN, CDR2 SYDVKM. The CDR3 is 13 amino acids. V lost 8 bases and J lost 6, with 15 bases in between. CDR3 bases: TGTGCCAGCGCAGCTTCAACCGGGGATACGCAGTATTTT. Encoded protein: CASAASTGDTQYF.

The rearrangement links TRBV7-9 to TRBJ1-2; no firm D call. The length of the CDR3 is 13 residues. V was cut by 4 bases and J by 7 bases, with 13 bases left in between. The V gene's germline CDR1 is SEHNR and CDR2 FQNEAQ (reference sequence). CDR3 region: CASSSVGISGYTF. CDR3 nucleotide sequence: TGTGCCAGCAGCTCAGTGGGGATATCTGGCTACACCTTC.

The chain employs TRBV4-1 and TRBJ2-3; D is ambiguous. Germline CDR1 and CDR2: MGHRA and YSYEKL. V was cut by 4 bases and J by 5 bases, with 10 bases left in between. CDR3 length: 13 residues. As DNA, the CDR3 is TGCGCCAGCAGCCGGGAAGGACGAGATACGCAGTATTTT. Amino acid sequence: CASSREGRDTQYF.

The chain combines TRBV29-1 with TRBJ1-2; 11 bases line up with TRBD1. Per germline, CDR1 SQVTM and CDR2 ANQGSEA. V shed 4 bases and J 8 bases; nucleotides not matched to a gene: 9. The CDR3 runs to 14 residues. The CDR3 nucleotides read TGCAGCGTTGTCGGACAGGGGGCAAGTTACGGCTACACCTTC. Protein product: CSVVGQGASYGYTF.

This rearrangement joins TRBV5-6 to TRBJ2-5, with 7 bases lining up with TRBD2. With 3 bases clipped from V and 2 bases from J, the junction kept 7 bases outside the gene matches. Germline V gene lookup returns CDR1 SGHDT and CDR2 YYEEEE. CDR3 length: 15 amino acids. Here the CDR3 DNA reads TGTGCCAGCAGCTCCGGGGGGATGGGACAAGAGACCCAGTACTTC. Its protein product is CASSSGGMGQETQYF.

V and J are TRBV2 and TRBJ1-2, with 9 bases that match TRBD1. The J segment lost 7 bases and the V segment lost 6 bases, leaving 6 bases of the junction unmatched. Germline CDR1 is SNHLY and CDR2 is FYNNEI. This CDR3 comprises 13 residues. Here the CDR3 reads CASSAGQGFGYTF. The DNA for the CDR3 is TGTGCCAGCAGCGCGGGACAGGGCTTTGGCTACACCTTC.

The CDR3 region has the DNA TGTGCCAGCAACAAACAGGGGTTGCGGGAGACCCAGTACTTC. Residues: CASNKQGLRETQYF. The chain is built from TRBV5-8 and TRBJ2-5; 7 positions match TRBD1. V was pared by 6 bases and J by 5 bases, with 10 bases of the junction left unmatched. CDR1 SGHTS and CDR2 YDEGEE come from the germline V gene. This CDR3 spans 14 amino acids.

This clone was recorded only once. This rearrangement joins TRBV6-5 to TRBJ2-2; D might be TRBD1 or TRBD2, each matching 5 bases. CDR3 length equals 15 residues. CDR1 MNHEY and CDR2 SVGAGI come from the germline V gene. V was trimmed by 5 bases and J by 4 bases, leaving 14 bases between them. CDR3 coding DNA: TGTGCCAGCAGTCGGGGACGGATTGGCACCGGGGAGCTGTTTTTT. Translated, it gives CASSRGRIGTGELFF.

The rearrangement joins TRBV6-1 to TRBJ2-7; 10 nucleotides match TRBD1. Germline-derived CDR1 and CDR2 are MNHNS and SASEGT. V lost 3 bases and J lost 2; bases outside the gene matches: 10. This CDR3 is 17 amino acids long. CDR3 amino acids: CASSDDVRDRGTYEQYF. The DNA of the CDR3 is TGTGCCAGCAGTGACGATGTTAGGGACAGGGGCACCTACGAGCAGTACTTC.

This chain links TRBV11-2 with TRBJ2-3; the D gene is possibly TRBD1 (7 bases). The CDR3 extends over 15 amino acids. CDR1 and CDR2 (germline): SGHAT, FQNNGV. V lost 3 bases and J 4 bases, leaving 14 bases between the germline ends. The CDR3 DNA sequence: TGTGCCAGCAGCTTGGAGGGGGCCCCCGCAGATACGCAGTATTTT. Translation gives CASSLEGAPADTQYF.

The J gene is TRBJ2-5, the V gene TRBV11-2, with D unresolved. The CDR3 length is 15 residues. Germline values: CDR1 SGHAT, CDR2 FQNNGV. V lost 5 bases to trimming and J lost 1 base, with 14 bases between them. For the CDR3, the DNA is TGTGCCAGCAGCCGCCAAACCCGCCCCCAAGAGACCCAGTACTTC. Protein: CASSRQTRPQETQYF.

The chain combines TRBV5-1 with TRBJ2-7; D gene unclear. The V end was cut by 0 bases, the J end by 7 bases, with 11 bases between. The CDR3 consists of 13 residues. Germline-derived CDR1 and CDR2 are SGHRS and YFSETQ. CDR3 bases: TGCGCCAGCAGCTTGGACCAGTCGCGAGAGCAGTACTTC. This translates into CASSLDQSREQYF.